This T cell receptor beta chain was identified during a study of T cells in Graves' hyperthyroidism and ophthalmopathy. This clonotype has a handful of counts. This CDR3 contains 12 residues. V was trimmed by 8 bases and J by 1 base, leaving 11 bases between them. The germline gives CDR1 SQVTM, CDR2 ANQGSEA. Researchers amplified the TCR beta CDR3 regions from RNA transcripts. With the HTBI primer set, the TCR CDR3 went through a first round of RT-PCR. TCRdb re-derived calls from the multiplex PCR reads in MiXCR, one entry per CDR3 protein. This table holds about 380,000 distinct CDR3 sequences, roughly 14% found once.

J is TRBJ1-2 and V is TRBV29-1; D is perhaps TRBD1 (6 bases). The receptor comes from a man younger than 45 with Graves' hyperthyroidism that later progressed to Graves' ophthalmopathy. The sample comprised blood. The DNA of the CDR3 is TGCAGCTCGGGGGGCATTAACTATGGCTACACCTTC. Protein sequence: CSSGGINYGYTF.